The rows below give T cell receptor beta chains drawn from one sample of a study of cytomegalovirus exposure and HLA in healthy donors. Clones were read by immunoSEQ multiplex PCR, and TCRdb kept only the in-frame ones, dropping some. This table holds roughly 120,000 clones, around 87% found once. Source material: PBMCs. The receptors derive from a woman younger than 45 in good health and CMV-seropositive. CDR3s include the opening cysteine and the closing phenylalanine or tryptophan. Fields, in order: D gene, V gene, J gene, clone size, CDR3 DNA, CDR3 protein. The D gene is left open where the match is weak. A row's size may be missing; if present it is once, few, many or a size class.

D: NA; V: TRBV29-1; J: TRBJ1-2; size: NA; DNA: TGCAGCGTTGACGGACGGGATGCCTACACCTTC; CDR3: CSVDGRDAYTF
D: TRBD2; V: TRBV6-5; J: TRBJ2-1; size: NA; DNA: TGTGCCAGCCAGCTAGCGGGAGTTTACAATGAGCAGTTCTTC; CDR3: CASQLAGVYNEQFF
D: NA; V: TRBV7-8; J: TRBJ1-5; size: NA; DNA: TGTGCCAGCAGTCGGGGGAATCAGCCCCAGCATTTT; CDR3: CASSRGNQPQHF
D: NA; V: TRBV9; J: TRBJ2-2; size: NA; DNA: TGTGCCAGCAGCGTCGGGGGCACCGGGGAGCTGTTTTTT; CDR3: CASSVGGTGELFF
D: NA; V: TRBV7-9; J: TRBJ1-2; size: NA; DNA: TGTGCCAGCAGCTTAGGGCGGTTGGTAGGCTACACCTTC; CDR3: CASSLGRLVGYTF
D: NA; V: TRBV6-1; J: TRBJ2-7; size: few; DNA: TGTGCCAGCAGGGACACCTCCTACGAGCAGTACTTC; CDR3: CASRDTSYEQYF
D: NA; V: TRBV6-1; J: TRBJ2-7; size: NA; DNA: TGTGCCAGCGTAGAACCCGGCGGGGCCTACGAGCAGTACTTC; CDR3: CASVEPGGAYEQYF
D: TRBD1; V: TRBV28; J: TRBJ1-4; size: NA; DNA: TGTGCCAGCAGTTGGGGGACAGGGCGAGAGGAAAAACTGTTTTTT; CDR3: CASSWGTGREEKLFF
D: TRBD2; V: TRBV28; J: TRBJ2-1; size: once; DNA: TGTGCCTCAGAGACTAGCTCTAGTTACAATGAGCAGTTCTTC; CDR3: CASETSSSYNEQFF
D: TRBD1; V: TRBV2; J: TRBJ2-5; size: NA; DNA: TGTGCCAGCAGTGAAGCCGGGACAGGGAAAGAGACCCAGTACTTC; CDR3: CASSEAGTGKETQYF
D: TRBD1; V: TRBV4-2; J: TRBJ2-1; size: medium-sized; DNA: TGTGCCAGCAGCTACGGGACAGGGGACGACAATGAGCAGTTCTTC; CDR3: CASSYGTGDDNEQFF
D: NA; V: TRBV5-4; J: TRBJ2-3; size: NA; DNA: TGTGCCACCAAGCCGGGTTACGCAGATACGCAGTATTTT; CDR3: CATKPGYADTQYF
D: TRBD1; V: TRBV6-1; J: TRBJ2-7; size: NA; DNA: TGTGCCAGCAGCCGGGACAGGGGGGCCGAGCAGTACTTC; CDR3: CASSRDRGAEQYF
D: TRBD1; V: TRBV2; J: TRBJ2-5; size: once; DNA: TGTGCCAGCCGAGGACAGGGTGGAGGAGAGACCCAGTACTTC; CDR3: CASRGQGGGETQYF
D: TRBD2; V: TRBV7-8; J: TRBJ2-3; size: NA; DNA: TGTGCCAGCAGCGCCGGACTAGCGGGGGCCCACGGTACGCAGTATTTT; CDR3: CASSAGLAGAHGTQYF
D: TRBD1; V: TRBV6-1; J: TRBJ1-2; size: NA; DNA: TGTGCCAGCAGTGCGACCGTACAGGGGCTAACATATGGCTACACCTTC; CDR3: CASSATVQGLTYGYTF
D: TRBD2; V: TRBV10-2; J: TRBJ2-7; size: NA; DNA: TGCGCCAGCAGTGAGTGGCTAGCGGGAGGACTTTACGAGCAGTACTTC; CDR3: CASSEWLAGGLYEQYF